Each of the 32 T cell receptor beta chains below was sequenced from the same sample in a study of T cells in Graves' hyperthyroidism and ophthalmopathy. Amplification of TCR beta CDR3 regions was performed using RNA transcripts as template. Using the HTBI primer set, a first-round RT-PCR was run on the TCR CDR3. From the multiplex PCR reads, TCRdb called clonotypes with MiXCR, one entry per CDR3 protein. Altogether 800,000 or so distinct CDR3 sequences are present, 35% to 40% being singletons, with the ten largest covering 8% to 9%. The sequenced material came from blood. The origin of the receptors is a man aged 18 to 29 with Graves' hyperthyroidism.

This clonotype has ten or more counts. The rearrangement uses TRBV7-6 and TRBJ1-1; D is ambiguous. V was shortened by 1 base and J by 4 bases, with 4 bases between the two germline ends. The CDR3 contains 12 residues. Germline CDR1 and CDR2: SGHVS and FNYEAQ. The CDR3 sequence: CASSLDGTEAFF. DNA of the CDR3: TGTGCCAGCAGCTTAGATGGCACTGAAGCTTTCTTT.

A word on this clonotype: A much larger clone is a single base away; this may be a read error. The rearrangement uses TRBV24-1 and TRBJ2-5; D gene unclear. CDR1 and CDR2 from the germline V gene are KGHDR and SFDVKD. V gave up 9 bases and J gave up 5 bases, with 12 bases separating them. The length of the CDR3 is 12 residues. The CDR3 nucleotides read TGTGCCACCGGCGACGGCCATGAGACCCAGTACTTC. The encoded protein is CATGDGHETQYF.

This chain uses TRBV15 with TRBJ1-1, with no clear D. Germline V gives CDR1 LNHNV, CDR2 YYDKDF (reference sequence). The CDR3 spans 16 residues. V was shortened by 3 bases and J by 4 bases, with 18 bases between the two germline ends. The CDR3 sequence is CATSSLASFEGTEAFF. CDR3 nucleotides: TGTGCCACCAGCAGCTTGGCCTCTTTCGAGGGCACTGAAGCTTTCTTT.

This clonotype came up once. One end of the junction varies from germline; a read error may be responsible. The genes are TRBV10-2 and TRBJ1-4; unclear D gene. Per germline, CDR1 WSHSY and CDR2 SAAADI. This CDR3 contains 15 residues. CDR3 residues: CASSQEEQVNEKLFF. The CDR3 DNA reads as TGTGCCAGCAGCCAAGAGGAACAAGTTAATGAAAAACTGTTTTTT.

This clonotype appeared a few times. The chain links TRBV5-6 to TRBJ2-6, with D perhaps matching TRBD1 or TRBD2 (5 bases each). From germline, CDR1 is SGHDT and CDR2 YYEEEE. The CDR3 sequence is 18 residues long. The V end was cut by 2 bases, the J end by 0 bases, with 15 bases between. The CDR3: CASSFQGAGDSGANVLTF. The CDR3 region has the DNA TGTGCCAGCAGCTTTCAGGGCGCGGGTGACTCTGGGGCCAACGTCCTGACTTTC.

This clonotype appeared many times. V gene TRBV29-1 combines with J gene TRBJ1-1; D gene unclear. The CDR3 has 10 residues. Trimming left V 6 bases short and J 8 bases short, with 10 bases between. Germline assignment: CDR1 SQVTM and CDR2 ANQGSEA. CDR3 nucleotides: TGCAGCGTCGCAGGTTGGGAAGCTTTCTTT. It codes for CSVAGWEAFF.

With respect to this clonotype: A much larger clone differs from this one at a single base, so this may be a read error. V gene TRBV24-1 combines with J gene TRBJ2-5; D may be TRBD1 (6 bases). Germline V gene sequence: CDR1 KGHDR, CDR2 SFDVKD. This CDR3 is 14 amino acids long. The CDR3 loop is CATSDGGHHETQYF. The CDR3 DNA is TGTGCCACCAGTGATGGGGGACACCATGAGACCCAGTACTTC.

The chain carries TRBV25-1 and TRBJ1-5; D unclear. CDR1 is MGHDK, CDR2 SYGVNS, per germline. CDR3 length equals 12 residues. Trimming pared 5 bases from V and 6 bases from J, leaving 8 bases between. The CDR3 DNA reads TGTGCCAGCAGTTTTGCAAGTCAGCCCCAGCATTTT. Protein sequence: CASSFASQPQHF.

The V and J genes are TRBV5-1 and TRBJ1-1; a weak D match, TRBD1 (6 bases). The CDR3 is made up of 12 amino acids. V was pared by 6 bases and J by 4 bases, with 10 bases between. Per germline, CDR1 SGHRS and CDR2 YFSETQ. The CDR3 spells CASKEQGTEAFF. The CDR3 DNA is TGCGCCAGCAAGGAACAGGGCACTGAAGCTTTCTTT.

The chain employs TRBV6-5 and TRBJ2-7; possibly TRBD1 or TRBD2 for D (5 bases each). Germline V gives CDR1 MNHEY, CDR2 SVGAGI. V lost 2 bases and J lost 4, with 12 bases in between. The CDR3 spans 14 residues. The CDR3 protein is CASSYGATGYEQYF. As DNA, the CDR3 is TGTGCCAGCAGTTACGGGGCCACGGGGTACGAGCAGTACTTC.

This clonotype has a handful of counts. The V call is TRBV4-1, the J call TRBJ1-4; D gene ambiguous. Germline CDR1 is MGHRA and CDR2 is YSYEKL. The CDR3 loop spans 13 amino acids. V dropped 2 bases and J dropped 7 bases, with 8 bases sitting between them. The CDR3 sequence is CASSQPLAEKLFF. For the CDR3, the DNA is TGCGCCAGCAGCCAACCCCTCGCTGAAAAACTGTTTTTT.

V and J are TRBV19 and TRBJ1-6; a weak D match, TRBD1 (5 bases). This CDR3 comprises 13 residues. Per the germline V gene, CDR1 is LNHDA and CDR2 is SQIVND (reference sequence). V dropped 5 bases and J dropped 8 bases, with 10 bases sitting between them. The CDR3 sequence: CASSGGWDSPLHF. CDR3 coding DNA: TGTGCCAGTAGTGGGGGATGGGATTCACCCCTCCACTTT.

A single count supports this clonotype. The gene calls are TRBV25-1 and TRBJ1-1, with 7 bases that match TRBD1. Looked up from germline, CDR1 is MGHDK and CDR2 is SYGVNS. J was trimmed by 7 bases and V by 5 bases; bases with no gene match: 7. The CDR3 has 13 residues. This chain's CDR3 is CASSSGQYIEAFF. CDR3 coding DNA: TGTGCCAGCAGTTCGGGACAGTACATTGAAGCTTTCTTT.

This clonotype occurred many times. The V call is TRBV2, the J call TRBJ1-5; 7 positions match TRBD1. V lost 0 bases to trimming and J lost 1 base; unmatched junction nucleotides: 0. In germline, CDR1 is SNHLY, CDR2 FYNNEI. CDR3 length: 15 residues. The CDR3 coding sequence is TGTGCCAGCAGTGAAGCGACAGGGAGCAATCAGCCCCAGCATTTT. The encoded protein is CASSEATGSNQPQHF.

This clonotype was counted between two and nine times. The V and J genes are TRBV7-2 and TRBJ1-1; 7 bases align to TRBD1. V lost 6 bases to trimming and J lost 0 bases; unmatched junction nucleotides: 4. Germline V gives CDR1 SGHTA, CDR2 FQGNSA. The CDR3 length is 14 residues. The DNA for the CDR3 is TGTGCCAGCAGAACAGGGGCATTGAACACTGAAGCTTTCTTT. Encoded protein: CASRTGALNTEAFF.

In this sample, this clonotype turned up a few times. The chain uses TRBV5-1 and TRBJ1-1; weak D call: TRBD1 (5 bases). Germline CDR1 reads SGHRS; CDR2 reads YFSETQ. V dropped 4 bases and J dropped 4 bases, with 14 bases sitting between them. The CDR3 is made up of 14 amino acids. The chain's CDR3 is CASSQGRGITEAFF. CDR3 nucleotide sequence: TGCGCCAGCAGCCAAGGAAGGGGAATCACTGAAGCTTTCTTT.

This clonotype was detected ten times or more. This sequence joins TRBV19 and TRBJ1-5; D call uncertain. Between the trimmed V and J ends, which lost 0 bases and 0 bases, there was a span of 6 bases. Germline V gene lookup returns CDR1 LNHDA and CDR2 SQIVND (reference sequence). The CDR3 runs to 15 residues. The CDR3 sequence is CASSIERYSNQPQHF. In nucleotides, the CDR3 is TGTGCCAGTAGTATAGAGCGTTATAGCAATCAGCCCCAGCATTTT.

This clonotype was seen many times. The chain combines TRBV7-9 with TRBJ2-7, with 9 positions matching TRBD1. Germline CDR1 is SEHNR and CDR2 is FQNEAQ (reference sequence). V gave up 5 bases and J gave up 1 base; unmatched junction bases: 9. The CDR3 loop spans 16 amino acids. The CDR3 coding sequence is TGTGCCAGCAGCCTCAGGACGGACAGGGGATCCTACGAGCAGTACTTC. This gives the protein CASSLRTDRGSYEQYF. Together with reference TRBV7-9 and TRBJ2-7, the CDR3 gives the full variable domain: DTGVSQNPRHKITKRGQNVTFRCDPISEHNRLYWYRQTLGQGPEFLTYFQNEAQLEKSRLLSDRFSAERPKGSFSTLEIQRTEQGDSAMYLCASSLRTDRGSYEQYFGPGTRLTVT.

This clonotype was seen only once. V is TRBV29-1 and J is TRBJ1-2; no reliable D call. Trimming took off 5 bases at V and 4 bases at J, with 11 bases between the two ends. The germline CDR1 and CDR2 sequences are SQVTM and ANQGSEA. CDR3 size: 12 residues. The CDR3 region has the DNA TGCAGCGTTATGAGGGCGGGCTATGGCTACACCTTC. Protein product: CSVMRAGYGYTF.

This clonotype has a count of ten or more. This chain joins TRBV7-2 and TRBJ1-4, with 9 bases aligning to TRBD1. Per the germline V gene, CDR1 is SGHTA and CDR2 is FQGNSA. The CDR3 has 15 residues. The trim removed 5 bases at V and 8 bases at J, leaving 9 bases unmatched. The CDR3 here is CASSPQTGGREKLFF. The CDR3 nucleotides read TGTGCCAGCAGCCCCCAGACAGGGGGACGAGAAAAACTGTTTTTT. Complete variable domain (other parts from reference TRBV7-2 and TRBJ1-4): GAGVSQSPSNKVTEKGKDVELRCDPISGHTALYWYRQSLGQGLEFLIYFQGNSAPDKSGLPSDRFSAERTGGSVSTLTIQRTQQEDSAVYLCASSPQTGGREKLFFGSGTQLSVL.

V gene TRBV12-3 or TRBV12-4 combines with J gene TRBJ1-2; D gene ambiguous. This CDR3 is 11 amino acids long. V gave up 5 bases and J gave up 6 bases, with 7 bases separating them. DNA for the CDR3: TGTGCCAGCAGTAATCGTGATGGCTACACCTTC. Translation gives CASSNRDGYTF.

This clonotype was picked up many times. The chain recombines TRBV20-1 with TRBJ2-7; D remains unclear. Looked up from germline, CDR1 is DFQATT and CDR2 is SNEGSKA (reference sequence). The germline V and J ends were trimmed by 3 bases and 5 bases, with 11 bases remaining between them. This CDR3 has 12 amino acids. This chain's CDR3 is CSARGKVNEQYF. The CDR3 DNA follows: TGCAGTGCTAGGGGCAAGGTGAACGAGCAGTACTTC.

The J gene is TRBJ2-3, the V gene TRBV9; D is unclear. This CDR3 contains 14 residues. V gave up 3 bases and J gave up 0 bases, with 8 bases separating them. Germline V gene lookup returns CDR1 SGDLS and CDR2 YYNGEE. Here the CDR3 reads CASSGRISTDTQYF. DNA for the CDR3: TGTGCCAGCAGCGGGCGGATTAGCACAGATACGCAGTATTTT.

The genes are TRBV4-3 and TRBJ2-7; TRBD2 aligns across 8 bases. J lost 2 bases, V lost 0 bases, and 3 bases had no gene match. This CDR3 is 15 amino acids long. Germline CDR1 is LGHNA and CDR2 is YSLEER. CDR3 DNA: TGCGCCAGCAGCCAAGATCGGGGGGGAACCTACGAGCAGTACTTC. This translates into CASSQDRGGTYEQYF.

This clonotype turned up a few times. This chain uses TRBV4-1 with TRBJ1-2; weak D call: TRBD1 (6 bases). The CDR3 loop spans 13 amino acids. CDR1 is MGHRA and CDR2 is YSYEKL in the germline V gene. Trimming removed 8 bases from V and 6 bases from J, with 16 bases in between. CDR3: CASSSAGEDGYTF. The CDR3 nucleotides are TGCGCCAGCTCCTCAGCAGGGGAGGATGGCTACACCTTC.

Comments on this clonotype: A much bigger clone sits one base away, suggesting this may be a read error. The genes are TRBV2 and TRBJ1-4, with 7 bases aligning to TRBD1. CDR3 length: 14 residues. J was trimmed by 8 bases and V by 6 bases; bases with no gene match: 9. In germline, CDR1 is SNHLY, CDR2 FYNNEI. DNA for the CDR3: TGTGCCAGCAGCCTGACAGGGTCGTGCGAAAAACTGTTTTTT. Residues: CASSLTGSCEKLFF. The whole variable domain, filled in from reference TRBV2 and TRBJ1-4, reads EPEVTQTPSHQVTQMGQEVILRCVPISNHLYFYWYRQILGQKVEFLVSFYNNEISEKSEIFDDQFSVERPDGSNFTLKIRSTKLEDSAMYFCASSLTGSCEKLFFGSGTQLSVL.

The chain uses TRBV6-1 and TRBJ1-4; 8 nucleotides align to TRBD1. V shed 11 bases, J shed 8 bases, and the junction held 16 bases outside the gene matches. The CDR3 has 15 residues. Looked up from germline, CDR1 is MNHNS and CDR2 is SASEGT. The CDR3 sequence is CAWSVRGTGDEKLFF. CDR3 nucleotide sequence: TGTGCCTGGAGTGTACGGGGGACAGGAGACGAAAAACTGTTTTTT.

The chain combines TRBV7-9 with TRBJ2-5, with D tentatively TRBD1 or TRBD2 (6 bases each). Germline V gives CDR1 SEHNR, CDR2 FQNEAQ (reference sequence). V was shortened by 2 bases and J by 4 bases, with 17 bases between the two germline ends. There are 16 residues in the CDR3. The CDR3 sequence: CASSLTDWGARETQYF. The CDR3 DNA is TGTGCCAGCAGCTTAACGGACTGGGGGGCCAGAGAGACCCAGTACTTC.

This clonotype turned up a few times. The chain carries TRBV7-9 and TRBJ2-5, with D possibly matching TRBD2 (6 bases). Trimming pared 1 base from V and 3 bases from J, leaving 15 bases between. The CDR3 has 16 residues. CDR1 and CDR2 from the germline V gene are SEHNR and FQNEAQ (reference sequence). CDR3: CASSLGVTGVEETQYF. Written as DNA, the CDR3 is TGTGCCAGCAGCTTAGGGGTGACGGGGGTGGAAGAGACCCAGTACTTC.

This clonotype was recorded once. The chain combines TRBV5-1 with TRBJ2-5; D might be TRBD1 (5 bases). V was cut by 1 base and J by 0 bases, with 7 bases left in between. The CDR3 covers 14 residues. Germline assignment: CDR1 SGHRS and CDR2 YFSETQ. The CDR3 coding sequence is TGCGCCAGCAGCTTGAAGACAGACCAAGAGACCCAGTACTTC. This sequence encodes CASSLKTDQETQYF.

This clonotype has only a few counts. This sequence joins TRBV5-1 and TRBJ1-6; tentative D call: TRBD1 (5 bases). The CDR3 extends over 15 amino acids. Per the germline V gene, CDR1 is SGHRS and CDR2 is YFSETQ. The V gene lost 0 bases and the J gene lost 4 bases, with 8 bases spanning the gap. The CDR3: CASSLAAGYNSPLHF. The CDR3 DNA follows: TGCGCCAGCAGCTTGGCTGCAGGGTATAATTCACCCCTCCACTTT.

This clonotype was seen a handful of times. J is TRBJ1-3 and V is TRBV19; 10 bases match TRBD1. The CDR3 covers 16 residues. Germline CDR1 reads LNHDA; CDR2 reads SQIVND (reference sequence). Germline trimming cut 5 bases from V and 3 bases from J; bases unmatched to any gene: 7. In nucleotides, the CDR3 is TGTGCCAGTAGTTCCCGAGACAGGGGGCGTGGAAACACCATATATTTT. It specifies CASSSRDRGRGNTIYF.